This T cell receptor (beta chain) was retrieved from a study of shared clonotypes between healthy human individuals (dated by TCRdb to 2018 to 2021). With regard to the full study: A few men and a couple of women, aged 18 to 49 years, made up the cohort. Blood TCR repertoires of a handful of healthy adults were deeply sequenced to estimate repertoire size and the extent of clonotype sharing between individuals. Different laboratories and diverse techniques were used to prepare libraries and sequence TCR repertoires, to increase sequencing depth and limit assay-specific biases. Leukapheresis yielded between about 0.94 and 10 billion PBMCs per donor.

The research as a whole found: Sampling was limited to blood, and TCR repertoires in tissue likely differ from TCR repertoires in blood. Because the study included only a small number of donors, the genetic and exposure-history diversity represented was limited. Pairwise subsampling indicated that sequencing depth was expected to affect the degree of clonotype sharing among donors.

Healthy HIV-negative adults with no recently reported acute infections or vaccinations were included as donors. Every donor was a Caucasian adult residing in Nashville, Tennessee, USA. For unsorted samples, 75 million to 90 million PBMCs were counted and genomic DNA was extracted with the QIAamp DNA Blood Mini kit. Blood was collected by leukapheresis, and PBMCs were isolated by Ficoll-Histopaque density gradient centrifugation and then cryopreserved in liquid nitrogen vapor phase. Concerning this clone itself: Its target antigen remains unknown. No much larger clone exists at a distance of one base, and base qualities are not known.

The CDR1 and CDR2 encoded by the germline V gene are SGDLS and YYNGEE. Measured from the cysteine to the phenylalanine, the CDR3 is 16 residues long. The DNA shown is the 48-base CDR3, in frame from base 1. Deletion took 0 bases off V and 0 bases off J, with a span of 9 bases between the germline ends. Using the deep immunoSEQ assay, multiplex PCR amplified TCR CDR3 regions from genomic DNA. For each cell subset, the extracted genomic DNA was distributed evenly across all wells of several immunoSEQ 96-well plates, and each plate served as one replicate. Each replicate PCR for unsorted PBMC received roughly 0.3 ug genomic DNA, equal to about 30,000 T cell genomes. Genomic DNA from unsorted PBMC was sequenced over ten immunoSEQ deep assay plates. Purified libraries were measured with a Qubit 3.0 fluorometer, size-checked on a Bioanalyzer 2100, and measured again with the KAPA Library Quantification kit. A separate single-read 150-cycle Illumina NextSeq 550 flow cell was used to sequence each immunoSEQ 96-well plate. For the original study's pipeline: Because the immunoSEQ output included only junctional sequences and no quality scores, the filtering could not be the same as the filtering used for full-length reads. Sequences were annotated with PyIR, a Python wrapper for IgBLAST v1.9, and V/J genes and CDR3 were assigned using IMGT germline references. Reads were filtered out if the reads had weak V/J assignments (E-value above 1e-6), no CDR3, stop codons, out-of-frame junctions, or ambiguous translated residues. V3J clonotypes were defined as sequences sharing an identical inferred V gene, J gene, and CDR3 amino acid sequence. To compute the percentage overlap between repertoires, the number of shared unique clonotypes was divided by the size of the smaller repertoire. Three approaches were used to assess repertoire richness: RTK rarefaction, the Chao1 estimator, and Recon v2.1 estimates of unobserved clonotypes. TCRdb holds this immuneACCESS table with in-frame rearrangements only. Some clones are missing; in checked studies, unresolved V genes explain under half, and the rest has no known cause. That table furnishes V, J and clone size, whereas the DNA furnished D and trimming. For this sample the table gives some 500,000 clones, of which over 60% were detected only once. The top ten hold approximately 12% of the sample.

This TCR was sampled from a woman aged 40-49 years in good health. Some clones in this sample may be carry-over from other donors' samples. Material for sequencing was PBMCs. Here the chain combines TRBV9 and TRBJ2-2, and the D gene may be TRBD1, 5 bases matching. The CDR3 protein: CASSVGVTANTGELFF. In nucleotides, the sequence is TGTGCCAGCAGCGTAGGGGTGACAGCGAACACCGGGGAGCTGTTTTTT.